This T cell receptor (beta chain) was documented in a study of cytomegalovirus exposure and HLA in healthy donors. CDR3 length equals 14 residues. With 4 bases removed from V and 8 bases from J, the gap between germline ends came to 14 bases. The PCR contained 60 Vbeta and 13 Jbeta primers. Sequencing was performed with immunoSEQ multiplex PCR; in TCRdb, only in-frame clones are kept and a portion is missing. The sample includes 95,000 to 100,000 clones, roughly 80% of them seen just once. This TCR was recovered from a female donor in good health and CMV-seronegative. The sample was PBMCs. The chain joins TRBV23-1 to TRBJ1-4; D gene ambiguous. Being an ORF, TRBV23-1 has a function that is uncertain. Written as DNA, the CDR3 is TGCGCCAGCAGTCTTCACCCCAACAAGGAAAAACTGTTTTTT. Translated: CASSLHPNKEKLFF.